The 8 T cell receptor beta chains reported below all come from one sample, sequenced in a study of T cell changes during pregnancy in multiple sclerosis. Profiled with immunoSEQ multiplex PCR; TCRdb holds only in-frame clones, not every one. The sample shows about 44,000 clones, about nine tenths of them seen only once. The material was CD4+ T cells from peripheral blood mononuclear cells, obtained before pregnancy. The receptors here all came from a female donor with multiple sclerosis, enrolled in a pregnancy study.

This sequence joins TRBV18 and TRBJ2-2, with D possibly TRBD2 on 5 matching bases. This CDR3 comprises 17 residues. V was shortened by 1 base and J by 5 bases, with 17 bases between the two germline ends. CDR1 and CDR2 (germline): KGHSH, LQKENI. The CDR3 DNA sequence: TGTGCCAGCTCACCACTCGCGCCAGGAGGAACAACCGGGGAGCTGTTTTTT. Protein: CASSPLAPGGTTGELFF. The variable domain in full, with the rest retrieved from reference TRBV18 and TRBJ2-2, is NAGVMQNPRHLVRRRGQEARLRCSPMKGHSHVYWYRQLPEEGLKFMVYLQKENIIDESGMPKERFSAEFPKEGPSILRIQQVVRGDSAAYFCASSPLAPGGTTGELFFGEGSRLTVL.

This clone was counted only a few times. V and J are TRBV11-3 and TRBJ2-2; 8 nucleotides line up with TRBD1. Germline CDR1 is SGHNT and CDR2 is YENEEA. V dropped 3 bases and J dropped 1; count of bases not matched to a gene: 1. This CDR3 region has 15 residues. CDR3 DNA: TGTGCCAGCAGCTTGGGGACAGGGAACACCGGGGAGCTGTTTTTT. It yields the protein CASSLGTGNTGELFF.

This clone was detected once. The genes are TRBV5-1 and TRBJ2-1; 14 nucleotides agree with TRBD2. With 0 bases clipped from V and 3 bases from J, the junction kept 5 bases outside the gene matches. This CDR3 comprises 18 residues. Germline-derived CDR1 and CDR2 are SGHRS and YFSETQ. DNA of the CDR3: TGCGCCAGCAGCTTGGCGGGGACTAGCGGGAGTTTCTACAATGAGCAGTTCTTC. Amino acid sequence: CASSLAGTSGSFYNEQFF.

The CDR3 bases are TGTGCCAGCAGCTTTAGGGGATCCATGAACACTGAAGCTTTCTTT. This translates into CASSFRGSMNTEAFF. The chain uses TRBV7-8 and TRBJ1-1, with TRBD1 as a possible D gene (5 bases). This CDR3 contains 15 residues. The V gene's germline CDR1 is SGHVS and CDR2 FQNEAQ. Trimming cost V 3 bases and J 0 bases, with 11 bases left between them.

The rearrangement joins TRBV7-9 to TRBJ2-3, with 9 bases lining up with TRBD2. The CDR3 sequence is 17 residues long. Germline V gene data show CDR1 as SEHNR and CDR2 as FQNEAQ (reference sequence). The V segment lost 2 bases and the J segment 3 bases; nucleotides outside the gene matches: 9. The chain's CDR3 is CASSLRFGLAGTDTQYF. The DNA for the CDR3 is TGTGCCAGCAGCTTAAGGTTCGGGCTAGCGGGAACAGATACGCAGTATTTT.

The chain combines TRBV28 with TRBJ1-3, with D tentatively TRBD1 (5 bases). This CDR3 region has 15 residues. Germline V gives CDR1 MDHEN, CDR2 SYDVKM. Trimming shortened V by 4 bases and J by 3 bases, and 13 bases separated the two germline ends. Written as DNA, the CDR3 is TGTGCCAGCAGTTCCCCGGGGACTTTTGGAAACACCATATATTTT. This codes for CASSSPGTFGNTIYF.

In its sample, this clone was seen once. The CDR3 loop reads CASSVASTGKMDGYTF. CDR3 DNA: TGTGCCAGCAGCGTAGCTTCCACAGGAAAAATGGATGGCTACACCTTC. This rearrangement joins TRBV9 to TRBJ1-2, with a weak D call TRBD1 (5 bases). V lost 0 bases, J lost 6 bases, and 18 bases lay in between. The CDR3 has 16 amino acids. Germline loops: CDR1 SGDLS, CDR2 YYNGEE.

CDR3 residues: CASSEQGQGYEQYF. CDR3 coding DNA: TGTGCCAGCAGTGAACAGGGACAGGGCTACGAGCAGTACTTC. J is TRBJ2-7 and V is TRBV2; 9 nucleotides match TRBD1. This CDR3 spans 14 amino acids. Losses at the gene ends were 2 bases for V and 3 bases for J; bases not matched to a gene: 2. Per the germline V gene, CDR1 is SNHLY and CDR2 is FYNNEI.